This is a list of T cell receptor beta chains from one sample in a study of blood T cell repertoires in COVID-19. Data came from immunoSEQ multiplex PCR; TCRdb stores just in-frame clones and leaves some out. Among roughly 110,000 clones, 81% were seen once, and the ten largest hold approximately 1.5%. The material sequenced was peripheral blood. Receptor source: a man aged 50 or older with acute or convalescent COVID-19. CDR3s include the opening cysteine and the closing phenylalanine or tryptophan. The order of the fields is D gene, J gene, clone size, V gene, CDR3 protein, CDR3 DNA. D genes are given only for firm matches. Only part of the rows carry a size: once, few, many, or a class if the clone is expanded.

d_call: TRBD1
j_call: TRBJ1-1
clone_size: .
v_call: TRBV5-4
cdr3_aa: CASSRQGALNTEAFF
cdr3_nt: TGTGCCAGCAGCCGACAGGGGGCCCTGAACACTGAAGCTTTCTTT

d_call: .
j_call: TRBJ1-4
clone_size: few
v_call: TRBV7-2
cdr3_aa: CASSLPGGGRGEKLFF
cdr3_nt: TGTGCCAGCAGCTTACCTGGAGGAGGGCGAGGTGAAAAACTGTTTTTT

d_call: TRBD1
j_call: TRBJ1-3
clone_size: .
v_call: TRBV10-3
cdr3_aa: CATTGAGNTIYF
cdr3_nt: TGTGCCACGACAGGGGCAGGAAACACCATATATTTT

d_call: .
j_call: TRBJ1-2
clone_size: once
v_call: TRBV5-4
cdr3_aa: CASSSNRAKGYGYTF
cdr3_nt: TGTGCCAGCAGTTCAAACCGGGCCAAGGGGTATGGCTACACCTTC

d_call: TRBD1
j_call: TRBJ1-2
clone_size: .
v_call: TRBV5-4
cdr3_aa: CASSDGQGGNYGYTF
cdr3_nt: TGTGCCAGCAGCGACGGACAGGGGGGGAACTATGGCTACACCTTC

d_call: TRBD2
j_call: TRBJ2-1
clone_size: .
v_call: TRBV5-1
cdr3_aa: CASSGAGGQNEQFF
cdr3_nt: TGCGCCAGCAGCGGAGCGGGGGGACAGAATGAGCAGTTCTTC

d_call: TRBD1
j_call: TRBJ1-4
clone_size: once
v_call: TRBV5-5
cdr3_aa: CASSSGQGGEKLFF
cdr3_nt: TGTGCCAGCAGCTCAGGACAGGGAGGCGAAAAACTGTTTTTT

d_call: TRBD1
j_call: TRBJ2-3
clone_size: .
v_call: TRBV12-5
cdr3_aa: CASGFRDRAGDTQYF
cdr3_nt: TGTGCTAGTGGTTTCCGGGACAGGGCAGGAGATACGCAGTATTTT

d_call: .
j_call: TRBJ1-2
clone_size: .
v_call: TRBV6-5
cdr3_aa: CASSPQGYGYTF
cdr3_nt: TGTGCCAGCAGTCCACAGGGTTATGGCTACACCTTC

d_call: .
j_call: TRBJ2-2
clone_size: .
v_call: TRBV7-9
cdr3_aa: CASSPRTVNTGELFF
cdr3_nt: TGTGCCAGCAGCCCTCGGACAGTGAACACCGGGGAGCTGTTTTTT

d_call: TRBD2
j_call: TRBJ2-5
clone_size: .
v_call: TRBV7-3
cdr3_aa: CASSPAGVETQYF
cdr3_nt: TGTGCCAGCAGCCCGGCGGGGGTAGAGACCCAGTACTTC

d_call: .
j_call: TRBJ1-5
clone_size: .
v_call: TRBV3-1/TRBV3-2
cdr3_aa: CASSQSGASNQPQHF
cdr3_nt: TGTGCCAGCAGTCAGAGCGGCGCAAGCAATCAGCCCCAGCATTTT

d_call: .
j_call: TRBJ1-4
clone_size: once
v_call: TRBV7-9
cdr3_aa: CASSLIGYSPATNEKLFF
cdr3_nt: TGTGCCAGCAGCTTAATAGGCTACAGCCCTGCAACTAATGAAAAACTGTTTTTT

d_call: .
j_call: TRBJ1-2
clone_size: few
v_call: TRBV10-3
cdr3_aa: CAISPTNYGYTF
cdr3_nt: TGTGCCATCAGTCCAACTAACTATGGCTACACCTTC